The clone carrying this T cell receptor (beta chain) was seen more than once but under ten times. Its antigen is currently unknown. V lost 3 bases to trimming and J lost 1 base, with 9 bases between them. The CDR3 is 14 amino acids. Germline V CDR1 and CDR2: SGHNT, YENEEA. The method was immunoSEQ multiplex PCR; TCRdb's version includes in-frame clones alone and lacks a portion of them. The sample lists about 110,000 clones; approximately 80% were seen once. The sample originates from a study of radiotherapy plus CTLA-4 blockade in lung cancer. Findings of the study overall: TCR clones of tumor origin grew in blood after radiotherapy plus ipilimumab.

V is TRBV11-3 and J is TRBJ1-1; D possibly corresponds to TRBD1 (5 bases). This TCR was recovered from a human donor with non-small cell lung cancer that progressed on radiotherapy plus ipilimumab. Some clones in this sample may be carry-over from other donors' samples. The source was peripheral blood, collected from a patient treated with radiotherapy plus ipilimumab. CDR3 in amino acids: CASSFRQSNTEAFF. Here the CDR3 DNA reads TGTGCCAGCAGCTTTCGACAGTCGAACACTGAAGCTTTCTTT.